Listed below are T cell receptor beta chains from one sample, sequenced in a study of blood T cells in healthy people across ages. TCRdb re-called the 5' RACE reads through MiXCR, storing one row per CDR3 protein. The sample has 1.6 million or so distinct CDR3 sequences, about 32% seen once. The specimen sequenced was blood. The source of these receptors is a woman aged 25 to 39 in good health. CDR3s include the opening cysteine and the closing phenylalanine or tryptophan. D genes are given only for firm matches. Rows may omit the clone size; those that give it use once, few, many or a size class.

j_call clone_size v_call d_call cdr3_nt cdr3_aa
TRBJ2-5 . TRBV27 . TGTGCCAGCAGTTTCTTGAGGTGGGAGCAGTACTTC CASSFLRWEQYF
TRBJ2-7 . TRBV10-3 . TGTGCCAGTGAGTCAACTCGACCGGTTTCCTACGAGCAGTACTTC CASESTRPVSYEQYF
TRBJ1-1 . TRBV25-1 TRBD1 TGTGCCAGCAGTGAGCCGGGACAGGGTAACACTGAAGCTTTCTTT CASSEPGQGNTEAFF
TRBJ2-1 few TRBV12-3/TRBV12-4 . TGTGCCAGCAGACCTACTTTGTTCAACGCCTACAATGAGCAGTTCTTC CASRPTLFNAYNEQFF
TRBJ2-1 . TRBV24-1 TRBD2 TGTGCCACCAGTGATTCGGGGGGAAATGAGCAGTTCTTC CATSDSGGNEQFF
TRBJ1-2 . TRBV19 . TGTGCCAGTAGTACCTACGTTAGGGATTCCCGGGCAGGCGGCTACACCTTC CASSTYVRDSRAGGYTF
TRBJ2-7 few TRBV10-3 . TGTGCCATCAGAAAGATGGGGGGGGGGCTCGAGCAGTACTTC CAIRKMGGGLEQYF
TRBJ2-7 few TRBV10-3 . TGTGCCATCAGTGAGTCGACTCAGGGGCAGGGGTACGAGCAGTACTTC CAISESTQGQGYEQYF
TRBJ1-2 few TRBV6-1 . TGTGCCAGCAGTGAAAGGGAGAGCAGCTATGGCTACACCTTC CASSERESSYGYTF
TRBJ2-3 few TRBV20-1 TRBD2 TGCAGTGCTTACGGACTAGCGGGAGTAGATACGCAGTATTTT CSAYGLAGVDTQYF
TRBJ1-4 . TRBV12-3/TRBV12-4 . TGTGCCAGCAGTTTACCGGGGGAGGAGGAAAAACTGTTTTTT CASSLPGEEEKLFF
TRBJ1-1 . TRBV4-1 . TGCGCCAGCAGCCAATTCGCAGCCTCGACTTTGAACACTGAAGCTTTCTTT CASSQFAASTLNTEAFF
TRBJ2-7 few TRBV10-3 . TGTGCCATCAGTGACGGACTAAACCGGGCGGGGCGCTCCTACGAGCAGTACTTC CAISDGLNRAGRSYEQYF
TRBJ2-3 . TRBV7-3 . TGTGCCAGCAGCTTCTTTGGGACCACAGATACGCAGTATTTT CASSFFGTTDTQYF
TRBJ2-1 few TRBV12-3/TRBV12-4 . TGTGCCAGCAGGCATTCTGGGAATGAGCAGTTCTTC CASRHSGNEQFF
TRBJ2-1 few TRBV20-1 . TGCAGTGCTAGAGATCATTCGATGAGCTCCTACAATGAGCAGTTCTTC CSARDHSMSSYNEQFF
TRBJ2-5 . TRBV28 TRBD2 TGTGCCAGCAGTTTGTTAGCGGGGGGACATCAGACCCAGTACTTC CASSLLAGGHQTQYF
TRBJ2-1 few TRBV7-6 . TGTGCCAGCAGCTACGACCATGAGCAGTTCTTC CASSYDHEQFF
TRBJ1-1 many TRBV12-3/TRBV12-4 TRBD1 TGTGCCAGCAGTGCGACAGGGGGAACTGAAGCTTTCTTT CASSATGGTEAFF
TRBJ1-1 . TRBV5-1 TRBD1 TGCGCCAGCAGCTGGACAGGGGATGGCATGAACACTGAAGCTTTCTTT CASSWTGDGMNTEAFF
TRBJ2-5 . TRBV27 TRBD2 TGTGCCAGCAGTTTCACACTAGCGGGACAAGAGACCCAGTACTTC CASSFTLAGQETQYF
TRBJ2-7 . TRBV29-1 TRBD2 TGCAGCGTTGGGACTAGCGAAGGGTCAATATACGAGCAGTACTTC CSVGTSEGSIYEQYF
TRBJ2-3 once TRBV2 . TGTGCCAGCAGTGAGTTTTTGACGGGTAGCACAGATATGCAGTATTTT CASSEFLTGSTDMQYF
TRBJ2-5 many TRBV29-1 TRBD1 TGCAGCGTTGGACAGGGGCCGGAGACCCAGTACTTC CSVGQGPETQYF
TRBJ2-7 . TRBV27 . TGTGCCAGCAGTCTCGTGGACGGCAGAGCGGACGCCTACGAGCAGTACTTC CASSLVDGRADAYEQYF
TRBJ2-7 . TRBV6-2/TRBV6-3 . TGTGCCAGCAGTTACTCGAACCCCTACGAGCAGTACTTC CASSYSNPYEQYF